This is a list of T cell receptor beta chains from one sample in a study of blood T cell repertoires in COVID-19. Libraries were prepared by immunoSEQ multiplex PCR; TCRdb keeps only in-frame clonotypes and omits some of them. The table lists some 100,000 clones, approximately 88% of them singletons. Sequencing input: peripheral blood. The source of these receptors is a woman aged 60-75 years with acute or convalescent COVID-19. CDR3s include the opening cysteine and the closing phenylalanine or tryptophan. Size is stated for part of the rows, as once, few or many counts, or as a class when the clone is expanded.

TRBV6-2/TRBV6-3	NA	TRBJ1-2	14	CASSYSGALYGYTF
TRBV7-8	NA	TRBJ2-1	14	CASSLASPYNEQFF
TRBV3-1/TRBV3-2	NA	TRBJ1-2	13	CASSQVDSGGYTF
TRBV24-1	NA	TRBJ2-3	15	CATSDTGTGVGTQYF
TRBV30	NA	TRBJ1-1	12	CALDLDNLGSFF
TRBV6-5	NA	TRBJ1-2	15	CASSKTGAFNYGYTF
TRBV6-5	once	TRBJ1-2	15	CASSNTGTRNYGYTF
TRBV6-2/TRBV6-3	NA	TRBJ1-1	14	CASSPLGQGPRAFF
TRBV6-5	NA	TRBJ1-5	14	CASREGSGGQPQHF
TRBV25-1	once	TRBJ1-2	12	CASSGTGDGYTF
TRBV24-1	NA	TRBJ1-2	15	CATSDPRTGGYGYTF
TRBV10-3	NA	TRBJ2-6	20	CAISEHDTLARPVGANVLTF
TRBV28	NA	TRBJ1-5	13	CASRLRVNQPQHF
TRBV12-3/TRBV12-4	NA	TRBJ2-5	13	CASKGLLQETQYF
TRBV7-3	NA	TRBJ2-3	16	CASSSGLAGGLDTQYF
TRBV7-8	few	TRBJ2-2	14	CASSPRLGTGELFF
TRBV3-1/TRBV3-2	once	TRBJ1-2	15	CASSPSGDRFYGYTF
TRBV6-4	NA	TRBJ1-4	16	CASSDAGAATNEKLFF
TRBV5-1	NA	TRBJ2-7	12	CASSRGTFEQYF
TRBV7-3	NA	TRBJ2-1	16	CASSLFSGASYNEQFF
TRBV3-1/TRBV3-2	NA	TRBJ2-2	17	CASSQKVLAGITGELFF
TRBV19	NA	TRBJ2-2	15	CASGWGRGQTGELFF
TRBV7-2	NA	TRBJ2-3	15	CASSLPGRAEGTQYF
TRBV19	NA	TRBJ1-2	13	CASRTGTGDGYTF
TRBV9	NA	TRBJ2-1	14	CASSVGGRYNEQFF
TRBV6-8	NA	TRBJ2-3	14	CASRTSGSTDTQYF
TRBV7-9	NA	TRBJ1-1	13	CASSSSGGLEAFF
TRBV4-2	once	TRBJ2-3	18	CASSPRLAGGANTDTQYF
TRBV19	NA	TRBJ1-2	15	CASSIAGRQNYGYTF
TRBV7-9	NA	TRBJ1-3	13	CASSEGFGNTIYF
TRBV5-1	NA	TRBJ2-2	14	CASSLEHITGELFF
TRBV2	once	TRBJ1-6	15	CASSPGTGDNSPLHF
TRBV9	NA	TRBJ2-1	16	CASSARGAGSYNEQFF
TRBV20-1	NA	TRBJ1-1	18	CSASQPNHRQGAGTEAFF
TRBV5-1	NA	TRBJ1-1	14	CASSSEGADTEAFF
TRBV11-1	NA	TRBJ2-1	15	CASSLSLESSNEQFF
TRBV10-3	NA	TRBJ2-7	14	CAIAASSGIYEQYF
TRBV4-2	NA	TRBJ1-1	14	CASSLPSGGTEAFF
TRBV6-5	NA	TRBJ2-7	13	CASSYPGTYEQYF
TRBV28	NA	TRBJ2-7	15	CASTTTFGRGYEQYF
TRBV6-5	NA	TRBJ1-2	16	CASSSIQGGANYGYTF
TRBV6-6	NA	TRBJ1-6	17	CASSLTNEPGGISPLHF
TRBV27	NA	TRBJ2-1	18	CASSLGLAGISSYNEQFF
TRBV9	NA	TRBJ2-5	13	CASSVGGQETQYF
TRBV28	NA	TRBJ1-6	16	CASSLLASSYNSPLHF
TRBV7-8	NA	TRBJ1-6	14	CASSPQGVGSPLHF
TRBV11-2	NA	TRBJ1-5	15	CASSFAGIRNQPQHF
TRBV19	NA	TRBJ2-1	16	CASSNILAGVEVEQFF